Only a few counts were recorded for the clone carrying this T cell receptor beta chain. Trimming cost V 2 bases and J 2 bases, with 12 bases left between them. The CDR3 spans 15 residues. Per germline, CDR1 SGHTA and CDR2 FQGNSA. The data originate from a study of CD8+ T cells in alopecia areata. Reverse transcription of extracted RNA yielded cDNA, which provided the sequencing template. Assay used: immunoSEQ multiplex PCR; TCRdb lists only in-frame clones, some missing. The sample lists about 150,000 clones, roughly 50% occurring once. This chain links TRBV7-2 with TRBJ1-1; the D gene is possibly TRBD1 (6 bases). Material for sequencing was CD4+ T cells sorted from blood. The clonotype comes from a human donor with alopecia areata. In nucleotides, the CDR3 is TGTGCCAGCAGCTTACGTGACAGGCAAAACACTGAAGCTTTCTTT. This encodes CASSLRDRQNTEAFF.